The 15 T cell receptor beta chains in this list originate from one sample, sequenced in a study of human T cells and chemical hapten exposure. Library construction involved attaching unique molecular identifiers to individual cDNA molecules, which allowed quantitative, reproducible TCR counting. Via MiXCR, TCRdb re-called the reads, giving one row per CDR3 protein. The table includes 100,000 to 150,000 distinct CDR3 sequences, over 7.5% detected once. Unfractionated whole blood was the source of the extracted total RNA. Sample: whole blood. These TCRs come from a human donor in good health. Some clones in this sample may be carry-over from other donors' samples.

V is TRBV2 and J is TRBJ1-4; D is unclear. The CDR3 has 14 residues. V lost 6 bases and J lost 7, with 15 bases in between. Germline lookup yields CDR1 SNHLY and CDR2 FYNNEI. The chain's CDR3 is CASRKSAVGEKLFF. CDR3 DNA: TGTGCCAGCAGAAAGAGCGCGGTCGGTGAAAAACTGTTTTTT.

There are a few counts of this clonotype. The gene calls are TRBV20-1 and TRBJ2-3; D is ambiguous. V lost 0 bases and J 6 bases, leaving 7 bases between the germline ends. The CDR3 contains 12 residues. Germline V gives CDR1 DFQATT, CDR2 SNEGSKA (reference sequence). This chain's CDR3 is CSARDFADTQYF. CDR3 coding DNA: TGCAGTGCTAGAGATTTTGCTGATACGCAGTATTTT.

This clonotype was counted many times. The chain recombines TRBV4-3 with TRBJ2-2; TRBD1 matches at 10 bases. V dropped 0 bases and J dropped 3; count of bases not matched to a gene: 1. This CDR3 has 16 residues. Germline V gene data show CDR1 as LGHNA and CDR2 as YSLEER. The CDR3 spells CASSQDGTGDTGELFF. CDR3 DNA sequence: TGCGCCAGCAGCCAAGATGGGACAGGGGACACCGGGGAGCTGTTTTTT.

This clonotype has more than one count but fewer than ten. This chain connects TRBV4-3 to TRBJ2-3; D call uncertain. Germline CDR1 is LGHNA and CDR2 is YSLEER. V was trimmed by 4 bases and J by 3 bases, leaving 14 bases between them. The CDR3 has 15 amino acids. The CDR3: CASSPSHYNTDTQYF. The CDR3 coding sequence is TGCGCCAGCAGCCCAAGCCACTACAATACAGATACGCAGTATTTT.

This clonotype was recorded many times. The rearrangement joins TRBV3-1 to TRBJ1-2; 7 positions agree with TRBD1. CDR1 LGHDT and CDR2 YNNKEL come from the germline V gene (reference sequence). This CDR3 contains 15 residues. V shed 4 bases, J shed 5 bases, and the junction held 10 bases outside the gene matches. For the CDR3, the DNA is TGTGCCAGCAGCCGGACAGGTCTCACCCCGTATGGCTACACCTTC. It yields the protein CASSRTGLTPYGYTF. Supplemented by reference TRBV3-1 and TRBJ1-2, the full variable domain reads DTAVSQTPKYLVTQMGNDKSIKCEQNLGHDTMYWYKQDSKKFLKIMFSYNNKELIINETVPNRFSPKSPDKAHLNLHINSLELGDSAVYFCASSRTGLTPYGYTFGSGTRLTVV.

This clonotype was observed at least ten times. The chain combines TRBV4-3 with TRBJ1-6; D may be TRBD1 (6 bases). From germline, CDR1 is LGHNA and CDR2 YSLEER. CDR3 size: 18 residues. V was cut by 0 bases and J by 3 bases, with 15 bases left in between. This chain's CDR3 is CASSQDLGGAYYNSPLHF. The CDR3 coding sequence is TGCGCCAGCAGCCAAGATCTAGGGGGGGCCTACTATAATTCACCCCTCCACTTT.

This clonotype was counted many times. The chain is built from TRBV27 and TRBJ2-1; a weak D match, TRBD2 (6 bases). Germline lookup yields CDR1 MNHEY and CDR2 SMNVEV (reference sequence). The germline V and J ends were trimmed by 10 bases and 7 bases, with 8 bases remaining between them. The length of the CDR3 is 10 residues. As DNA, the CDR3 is TGTGCCACCGGGGGTAATGAGCAGTTCTTC. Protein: CATGGNEQFF.

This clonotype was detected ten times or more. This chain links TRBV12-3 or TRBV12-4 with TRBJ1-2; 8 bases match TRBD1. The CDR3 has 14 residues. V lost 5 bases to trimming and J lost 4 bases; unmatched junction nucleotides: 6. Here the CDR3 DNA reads TGTGCCAGCAGTACAGGGGGTCCGAGCTATGGCTACACCTTC. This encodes CASSTGGPSYGYTF.

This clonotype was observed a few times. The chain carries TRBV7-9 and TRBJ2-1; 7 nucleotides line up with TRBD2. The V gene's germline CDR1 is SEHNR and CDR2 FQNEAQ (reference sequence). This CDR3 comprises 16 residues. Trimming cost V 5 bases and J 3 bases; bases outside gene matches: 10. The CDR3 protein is CASSLTSTGGYNEQFF. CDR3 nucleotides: TGTGCCAGCAGCCTTACTAGTACGGGGGGCTACAATGAGCAGTTCTTC.

For the CDR3, the DNA is TGCAGTGCTTGGGACTCTCAGGTAGCTTTCTTT. Protein sequence: CSAWDSQVAFF. The rearrangement links TRBV20-1 to TRBJ1-1; a weak D match, TRBD1 (5 bases). The germline V and J ends were trimmed by 5 bases and 10 bases, with 14 bases remaining between them. Germline V CDR1 and CDR2: DFQATT, SNEGSKA (reference sequence). This CDR3 is built from 11 residues.

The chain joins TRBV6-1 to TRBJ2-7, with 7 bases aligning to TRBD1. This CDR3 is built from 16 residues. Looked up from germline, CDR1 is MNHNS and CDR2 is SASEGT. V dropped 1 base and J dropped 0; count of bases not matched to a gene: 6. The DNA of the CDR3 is TGTGCCAGCAGTGAAGTACCGGGACAGTCCTCCTACGAGCAGTACTTC. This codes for CASSEVPGQSSYEQYF.

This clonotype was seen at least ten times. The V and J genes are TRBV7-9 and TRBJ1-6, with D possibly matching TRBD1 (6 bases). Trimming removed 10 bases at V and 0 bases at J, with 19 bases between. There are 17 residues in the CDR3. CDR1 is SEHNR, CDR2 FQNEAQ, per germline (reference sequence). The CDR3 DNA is TGTGCCACCCGGGGGGGGGCGAACAGCTCCTATAATTCACCCCTCCACTTT. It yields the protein CATRGGANSSYNSPLHF.

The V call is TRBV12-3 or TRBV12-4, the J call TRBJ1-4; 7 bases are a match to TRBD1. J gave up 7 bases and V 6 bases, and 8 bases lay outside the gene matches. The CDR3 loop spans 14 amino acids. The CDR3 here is CASSWDRDAEKLFF. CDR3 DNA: TGTGCCAGCAGCTGGGACAGAGATGCTGAAAAACTGTTTTTT.

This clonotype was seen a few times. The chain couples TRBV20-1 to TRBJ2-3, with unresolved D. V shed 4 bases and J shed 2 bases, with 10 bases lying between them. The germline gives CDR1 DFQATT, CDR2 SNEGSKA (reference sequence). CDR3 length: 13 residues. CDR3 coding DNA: TGCAGTGCTACGAAGGTTAACACAGATACGCAGTATTTT. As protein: CSATKVNTDTQYF.

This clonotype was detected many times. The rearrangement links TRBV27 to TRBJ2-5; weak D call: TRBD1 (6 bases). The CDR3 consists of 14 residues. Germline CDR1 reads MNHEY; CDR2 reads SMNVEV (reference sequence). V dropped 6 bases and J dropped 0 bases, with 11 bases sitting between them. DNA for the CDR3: TGTGCCAGCAGACTAAGGGGGTACCAAGAGACCCAGTACTTC. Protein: CASRLRGYQETQYF.